The T cell receptor beta chain described here comes from a study of beta chain features in type 1 diabetes. Study results and limitations: For patients and controls alike, PCR might favor shorter templates to the same degree. All four CD4+ subsets from Type 1 diabetes patients carried moderately but significantly shorter TCRB CDR3s.

Every bit of the isolated RNA underwent reverse transcription, so sequencing read expressed TCRB transcripts. TCRdb's copy holds only in-frame clones and misses some; the assay was immunoSEQ multiplex PCR. In the table there are hundreds of thousands of clones, around 15% of which are singletons. As for this clone: The antigen is undetermined.

Trimming pared 5 bases from V and 4 bases from J, leaving 12 bases between. The germline V gene has CDR1 MDHEN and CDR2 SYDVKM. The CDR3 covers 15 residues. The material sequenced was naive CD4+ T cells from blood. The source is a man aged 18 to 29 with type 1 diabetes. The chain employs TRBV28 and TRBJ2-6, with D possibly being TRBD1 (6 bases). CDR3 protein: CASSIQGKGANVLTF. As DNA, the CDR3 is TGTGCCAGCAGTATTCAGGGGAAGGGGGCCAACGTCCTGACTTTC.